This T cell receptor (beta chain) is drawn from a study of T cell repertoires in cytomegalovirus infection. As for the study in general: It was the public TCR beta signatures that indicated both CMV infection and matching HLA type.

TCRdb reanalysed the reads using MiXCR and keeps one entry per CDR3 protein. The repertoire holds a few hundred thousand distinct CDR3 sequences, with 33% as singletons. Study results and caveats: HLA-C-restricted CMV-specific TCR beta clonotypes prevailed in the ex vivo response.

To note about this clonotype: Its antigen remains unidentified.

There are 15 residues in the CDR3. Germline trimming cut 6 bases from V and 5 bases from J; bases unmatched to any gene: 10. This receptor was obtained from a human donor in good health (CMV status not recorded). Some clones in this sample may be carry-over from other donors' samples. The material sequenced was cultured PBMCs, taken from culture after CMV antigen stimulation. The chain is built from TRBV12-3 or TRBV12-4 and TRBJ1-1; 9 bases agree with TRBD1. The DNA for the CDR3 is TGTGCCAGCAGCCCGGGACAGGGTATTGGGACTGAAGCTTTCTTT. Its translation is CASSPGQGIGTEAFF.